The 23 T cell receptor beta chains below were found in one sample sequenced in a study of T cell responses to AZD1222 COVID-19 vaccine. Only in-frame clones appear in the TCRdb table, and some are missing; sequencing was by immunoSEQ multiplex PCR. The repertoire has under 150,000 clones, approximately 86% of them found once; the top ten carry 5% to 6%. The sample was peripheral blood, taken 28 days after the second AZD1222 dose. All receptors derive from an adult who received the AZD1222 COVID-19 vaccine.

CDR3 amino acids: CASSFERIYGYTF. In DNA, the CDR3 is TGTGCCAGCAGCTTCGAACGGATCTATGGCTACACCTTC. This sequence joins TRBV7-3 and TRBJ1-2; D is unresolved. Germline V gene data show CDR1 as SGHTA and CDR2 as FQGTGA. CDR3 length: 13 residues. V lost 3 bases, J lost 4 bases, and 9 bases lay in between.

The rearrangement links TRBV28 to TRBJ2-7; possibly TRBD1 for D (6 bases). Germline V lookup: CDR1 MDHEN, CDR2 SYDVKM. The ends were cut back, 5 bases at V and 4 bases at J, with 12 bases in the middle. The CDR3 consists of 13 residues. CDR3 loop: CASSTGQLYEQYF. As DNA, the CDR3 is TGTGCCAGCAGTACAGGACAGCTATACGAGCAGTACTTC.

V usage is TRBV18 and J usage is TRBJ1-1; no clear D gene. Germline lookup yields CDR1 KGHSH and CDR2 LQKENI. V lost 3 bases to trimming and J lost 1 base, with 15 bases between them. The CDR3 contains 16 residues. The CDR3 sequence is CASSPLSDISNTEAFF. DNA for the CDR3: TGTGCCAGCTCACCCCTATCCGACATTTCGAACACTGAAGCTTTCTTT.

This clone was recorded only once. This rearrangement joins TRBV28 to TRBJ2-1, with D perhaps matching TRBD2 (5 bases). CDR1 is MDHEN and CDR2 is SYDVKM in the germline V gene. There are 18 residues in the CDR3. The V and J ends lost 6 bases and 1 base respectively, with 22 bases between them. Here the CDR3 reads CASRDEGRSTGSYNEQFF. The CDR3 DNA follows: TGTGCCAGCAGGGATGAGGGCCGCAGCACGGGATCCTACAATGAGCAGTTCTTC.

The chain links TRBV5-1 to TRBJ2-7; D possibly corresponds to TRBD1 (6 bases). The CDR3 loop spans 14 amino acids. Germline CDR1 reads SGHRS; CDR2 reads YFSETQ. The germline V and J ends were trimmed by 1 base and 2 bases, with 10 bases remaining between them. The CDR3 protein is CASSLSGQTYEQYF. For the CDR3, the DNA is TGCGCCAGCAGCTTGTCCGGACAGACCTACGAGCAGTACTTC.

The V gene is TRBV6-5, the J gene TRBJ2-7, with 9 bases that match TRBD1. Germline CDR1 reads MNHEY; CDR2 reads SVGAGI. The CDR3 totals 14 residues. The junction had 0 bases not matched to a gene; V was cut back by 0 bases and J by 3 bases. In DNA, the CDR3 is TGTGCCAGCAGTTACTCGGGACAGGGCTACGAGCAGTACTTC. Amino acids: CASSYSGQGYEQYF.

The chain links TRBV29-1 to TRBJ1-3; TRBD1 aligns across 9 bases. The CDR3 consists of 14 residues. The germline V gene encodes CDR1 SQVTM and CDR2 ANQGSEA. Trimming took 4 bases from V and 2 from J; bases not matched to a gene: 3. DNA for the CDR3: TGCAGCGTTGCCACAGGGGGCCCTGGAAACACCATATATTTT. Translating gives CSVATGGPGNTIYF. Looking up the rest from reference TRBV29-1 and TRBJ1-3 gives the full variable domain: SAVISQKPSRDICQRGTSLTIQCQVDSQVTMMFWYRQQPGQSLTLIATANQGSEATYESGFVIDKFPISRPNLTFSTLTVSNMSPEDSSIYLCSVATGGPGNTIYFGEGSWLTVV.

CDR3 protein: CASSQKSDDSYEQYF. The CDR3 DNA sequence: TGTGCCAGCAGCCAAAAGTCGGACGACAGCTACGAGCAGTACTTC. This chain connects TRBV4-2 to TRBJ2-7, with D possibly matching TRBD1 (5 bases). V lost 2 bases and J 3 bases, leaving 14 bases between the germline ends. Germline CDR1 and CDR2: LGHNA and YNFKEQ. The CDR3 is 15 residues long.

The CDR3 loop reads CATPGQIYSNQPQHF. Here the CDR3 DNA reads TGTGCCACCCCGGGACAGATTTATAGCAATCAGCCCCAGCATTTT. V usage is TRBV24-1 and J usage is TRBJ1-5; 7 nucleotides align to TRBD1. J was trimmed by 0 bases and V by 9 bases; bases with no gene match: 7. Germline V CDR1 and CDR2: KGHDR, SFDVKD. The length of the CDR3 is 15 residues.

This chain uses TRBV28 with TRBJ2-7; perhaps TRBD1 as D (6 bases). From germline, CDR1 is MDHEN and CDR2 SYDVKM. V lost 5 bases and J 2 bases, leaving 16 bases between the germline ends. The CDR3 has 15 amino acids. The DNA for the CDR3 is TGTGCCAGCAGTAATGTAGGGGGAAGAACCTACGAGCAGTACTTC. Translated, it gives CASSNVGGRTYEQYF.

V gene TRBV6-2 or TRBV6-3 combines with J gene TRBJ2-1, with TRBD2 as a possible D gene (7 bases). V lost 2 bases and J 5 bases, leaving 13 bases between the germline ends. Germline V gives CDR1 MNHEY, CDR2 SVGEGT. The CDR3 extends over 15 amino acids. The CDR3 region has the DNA TGTGCCAGCAGTTACGGGGGGGGCTTAAACAATGAGCAGTTCTTC. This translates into CASSYGGGLNNEQFF.

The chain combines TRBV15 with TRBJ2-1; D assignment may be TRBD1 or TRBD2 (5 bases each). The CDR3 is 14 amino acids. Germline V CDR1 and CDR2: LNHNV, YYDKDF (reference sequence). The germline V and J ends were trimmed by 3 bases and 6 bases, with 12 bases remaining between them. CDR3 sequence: CATSRTRGANEQFF. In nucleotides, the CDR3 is TGTGCCACCAGCAGGACGCGAGGGGCCAATGAGCAGTTCTTC.

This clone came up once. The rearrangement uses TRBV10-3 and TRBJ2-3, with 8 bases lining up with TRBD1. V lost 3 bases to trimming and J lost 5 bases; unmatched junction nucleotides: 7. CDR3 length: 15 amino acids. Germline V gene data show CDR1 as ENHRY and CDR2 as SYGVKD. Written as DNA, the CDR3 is TGTGCCATCAGTGACTTCGGACAGGGAGGAGATACGCAGTATTTT. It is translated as CAISDFGQGGDTQYF.

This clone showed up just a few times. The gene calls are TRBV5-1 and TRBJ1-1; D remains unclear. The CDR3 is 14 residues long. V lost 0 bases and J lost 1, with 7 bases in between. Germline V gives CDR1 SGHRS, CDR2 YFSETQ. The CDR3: CASSLADGNTEAFF. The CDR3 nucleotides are TGCGCCAGCAGCTTGGCCGATGGGAACACTGAAGCTTTCTTT. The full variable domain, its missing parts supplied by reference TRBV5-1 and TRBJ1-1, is KAGVTQTPRYLIKTRGQQVTLSCSPISGHRSVSWYQQTPGQGLQFLFEYFSETQRNKGNFPGRFSGRQFSNSRSEMNVSTLELGDSALYLCASSLADGNTEAFFGQGTRLTVV.

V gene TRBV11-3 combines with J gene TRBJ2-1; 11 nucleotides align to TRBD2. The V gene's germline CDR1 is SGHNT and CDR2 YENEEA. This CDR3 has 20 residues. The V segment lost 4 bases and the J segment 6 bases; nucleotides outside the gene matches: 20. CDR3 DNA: TGTGCCAGCAGCTGGGGGGCTTATCGGACTAGCGGGCCTAAGGGCAATGAGCAGTTCTTC. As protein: CASSWGAYRTSGPKGNEQFF.

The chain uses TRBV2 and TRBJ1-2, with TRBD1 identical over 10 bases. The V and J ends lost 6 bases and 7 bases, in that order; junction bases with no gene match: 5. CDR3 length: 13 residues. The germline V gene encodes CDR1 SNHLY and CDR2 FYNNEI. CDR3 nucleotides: TGTGCCAGCAGGAAAGGGACAGGGGTTGGCTACACCTTC. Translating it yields CASRKGTGVGYTF.

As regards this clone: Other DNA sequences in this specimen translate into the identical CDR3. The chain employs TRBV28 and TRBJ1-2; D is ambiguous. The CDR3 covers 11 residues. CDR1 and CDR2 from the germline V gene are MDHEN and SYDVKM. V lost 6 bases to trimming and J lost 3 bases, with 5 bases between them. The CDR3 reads CASRSDYGYTF. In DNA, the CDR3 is TGTGCCAGCAGGAGTGACTATGGCTACACCTTC.

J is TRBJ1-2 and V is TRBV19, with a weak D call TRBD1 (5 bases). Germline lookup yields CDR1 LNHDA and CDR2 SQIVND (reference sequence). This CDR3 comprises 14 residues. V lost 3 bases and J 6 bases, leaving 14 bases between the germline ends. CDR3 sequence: CASSMYKGWNGYTF. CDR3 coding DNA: TGTGCCAGTAGTATGTATAAGGGGTGGAATGGCTACACCTTC.

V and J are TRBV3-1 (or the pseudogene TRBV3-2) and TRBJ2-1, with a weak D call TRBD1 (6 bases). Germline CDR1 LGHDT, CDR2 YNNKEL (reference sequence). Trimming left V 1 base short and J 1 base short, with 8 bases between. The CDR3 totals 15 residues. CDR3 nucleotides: TGTGCCAGCAGCCAAGGAGGGGGTTCCTACAATGAGCAGTTCTTC. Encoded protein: CASSQGGGSYNEQFF.

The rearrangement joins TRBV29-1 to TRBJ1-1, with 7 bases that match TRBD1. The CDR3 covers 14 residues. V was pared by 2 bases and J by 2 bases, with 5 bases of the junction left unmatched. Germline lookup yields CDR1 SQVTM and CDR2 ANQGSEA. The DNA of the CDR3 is TGCAGCGTTGAATCAAGACAGGGTAACACTGAAGCTTTCTTT. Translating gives CSVESRQGNTEAFF.

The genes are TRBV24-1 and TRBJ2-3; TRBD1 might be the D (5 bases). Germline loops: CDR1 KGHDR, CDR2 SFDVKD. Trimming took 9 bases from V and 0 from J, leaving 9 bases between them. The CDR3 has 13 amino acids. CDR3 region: CATATESTDTQYF. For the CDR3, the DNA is TGTGCCACCGCGACAGAAAGCACAGATACGCAGTATTTT.

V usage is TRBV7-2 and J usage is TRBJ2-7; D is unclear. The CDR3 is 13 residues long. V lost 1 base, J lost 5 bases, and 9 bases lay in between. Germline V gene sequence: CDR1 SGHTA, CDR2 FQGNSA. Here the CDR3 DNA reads TGTGCCAGCAGCTTAGGGCCGACCGACGAGCAGTACTTC. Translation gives CASSLGPTDEQYF.

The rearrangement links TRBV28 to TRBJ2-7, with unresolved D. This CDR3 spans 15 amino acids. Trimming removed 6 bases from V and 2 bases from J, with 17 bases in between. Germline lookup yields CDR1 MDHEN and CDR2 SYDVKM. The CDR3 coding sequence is TGTGCCAGCAGCAAACCGGCCTCCGGAGCCTACGAGCAGTACTTC. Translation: CASSKPASGAYEQYF.